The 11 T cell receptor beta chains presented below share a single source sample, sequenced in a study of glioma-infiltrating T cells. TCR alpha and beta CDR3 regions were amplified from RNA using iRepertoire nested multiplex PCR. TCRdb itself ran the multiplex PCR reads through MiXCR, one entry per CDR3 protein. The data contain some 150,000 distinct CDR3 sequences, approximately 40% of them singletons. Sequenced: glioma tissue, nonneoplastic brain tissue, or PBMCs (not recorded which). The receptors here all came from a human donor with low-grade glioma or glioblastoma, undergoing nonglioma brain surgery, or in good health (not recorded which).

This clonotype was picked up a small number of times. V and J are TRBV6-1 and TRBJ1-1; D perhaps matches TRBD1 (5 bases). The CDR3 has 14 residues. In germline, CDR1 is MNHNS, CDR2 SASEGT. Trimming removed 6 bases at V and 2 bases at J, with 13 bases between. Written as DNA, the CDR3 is TGTGCCAGCAGCCACCGGGGGATTAACACTGAAGCTTTCTTT. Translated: CASSHRGINTEAFF.

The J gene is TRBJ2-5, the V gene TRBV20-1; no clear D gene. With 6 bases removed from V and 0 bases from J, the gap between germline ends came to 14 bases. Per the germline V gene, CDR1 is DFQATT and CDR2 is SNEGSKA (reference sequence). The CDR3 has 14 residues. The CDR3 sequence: CSAGSLPYQETQYF. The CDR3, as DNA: TGCAGTGCAGGGTCCCTGCCGTACCAAGAGACCCAGTACTTC.

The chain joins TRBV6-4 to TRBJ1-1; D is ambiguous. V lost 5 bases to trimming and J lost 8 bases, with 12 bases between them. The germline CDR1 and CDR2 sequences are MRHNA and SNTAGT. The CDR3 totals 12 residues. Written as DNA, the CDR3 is TGTGCCAGCAGTCGGACGGACCTGGAAGCTTTCTTT. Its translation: CASSRTDLEAFF.

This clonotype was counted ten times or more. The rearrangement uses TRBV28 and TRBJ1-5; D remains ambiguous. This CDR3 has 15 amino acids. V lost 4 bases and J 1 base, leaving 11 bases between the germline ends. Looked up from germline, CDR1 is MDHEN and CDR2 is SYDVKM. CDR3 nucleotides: TGTGCCAGCAGTTCTTACGCCGACAGCAATCAGCCCCAGCATTTT. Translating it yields CASSSYADSNQPQHF.

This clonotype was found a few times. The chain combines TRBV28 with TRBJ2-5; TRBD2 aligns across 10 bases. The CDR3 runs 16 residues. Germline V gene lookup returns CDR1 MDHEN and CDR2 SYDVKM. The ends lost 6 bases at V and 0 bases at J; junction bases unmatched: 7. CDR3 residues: CASSRTSGNYQETQYF. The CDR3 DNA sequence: TGTGCCAGCAGCCGGACTAGCGGCAATTACCAAGAGACCCAGTACTTC.

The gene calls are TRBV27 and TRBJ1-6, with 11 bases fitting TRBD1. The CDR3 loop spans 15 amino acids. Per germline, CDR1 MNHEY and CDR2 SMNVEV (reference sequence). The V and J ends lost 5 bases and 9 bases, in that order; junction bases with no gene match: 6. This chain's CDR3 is CASSMGQGEGSPLHF. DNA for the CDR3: TGTGCCAGCAGTATGGGACAGGGGGAGGGTTCACCCCTCCACTTT.

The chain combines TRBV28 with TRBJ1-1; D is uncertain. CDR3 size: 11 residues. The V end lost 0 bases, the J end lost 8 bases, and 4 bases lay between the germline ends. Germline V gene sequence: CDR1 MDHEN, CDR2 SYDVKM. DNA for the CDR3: TGTGCCAGCAGTTTATGGGGGGAAGCTTTCTTT. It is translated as CASSLWGEAFF.

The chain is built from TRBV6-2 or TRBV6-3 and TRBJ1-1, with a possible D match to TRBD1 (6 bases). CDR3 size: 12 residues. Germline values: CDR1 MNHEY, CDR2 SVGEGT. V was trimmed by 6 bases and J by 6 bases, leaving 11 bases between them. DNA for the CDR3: TGTGCCAGCAGCACAGGGTTCGCTGAAGCTTTCTTT. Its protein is CASSTGFAEAFF.

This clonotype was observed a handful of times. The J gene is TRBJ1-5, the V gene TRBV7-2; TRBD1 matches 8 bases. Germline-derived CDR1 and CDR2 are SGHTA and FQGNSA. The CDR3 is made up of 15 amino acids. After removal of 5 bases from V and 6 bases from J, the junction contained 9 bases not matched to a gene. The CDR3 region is CASSVSGGTGQPQHF. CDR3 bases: TGTGCCAGCAGCGTCTCAGGGGGCACAGGTCAGCCCCAGCATTTT.

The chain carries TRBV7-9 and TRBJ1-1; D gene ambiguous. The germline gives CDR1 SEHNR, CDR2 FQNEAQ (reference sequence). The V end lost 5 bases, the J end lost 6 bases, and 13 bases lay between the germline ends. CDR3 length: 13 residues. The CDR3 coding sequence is TGTGCCAGCAGCACTAACAAGGAGCCTGAAGCTTTCTTT. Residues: CASSTNKEPEAFF. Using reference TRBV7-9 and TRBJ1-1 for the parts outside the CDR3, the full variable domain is DTGVSQNPRHKITKRGQNVTFRCDPISEHNRLYWYRQTLGQGPEFLTYFQNEAQLEKSRLLSDRFSAERPKGSFSTLEIQRTEQGDSAMYLCASSTNKEPEAFFGQGTRLTVV.

CDR3 nucleotide sequence: TGTGCCACCAGTCCGGCACTCTGTCAGCCCCAGCATTTT. Translating gives CATSPALCQPQHF. The chain uses TRBV15 and TRBJ1-5; D gene uncertain. The CDR3 has 13 residues. The ends were cut back, 6 bases at V and 6 bases at J, with 12 bases in the middle. The germline V gene encodes CDR1 LNHNV and CDR2 YYDKDF (reference sequence).